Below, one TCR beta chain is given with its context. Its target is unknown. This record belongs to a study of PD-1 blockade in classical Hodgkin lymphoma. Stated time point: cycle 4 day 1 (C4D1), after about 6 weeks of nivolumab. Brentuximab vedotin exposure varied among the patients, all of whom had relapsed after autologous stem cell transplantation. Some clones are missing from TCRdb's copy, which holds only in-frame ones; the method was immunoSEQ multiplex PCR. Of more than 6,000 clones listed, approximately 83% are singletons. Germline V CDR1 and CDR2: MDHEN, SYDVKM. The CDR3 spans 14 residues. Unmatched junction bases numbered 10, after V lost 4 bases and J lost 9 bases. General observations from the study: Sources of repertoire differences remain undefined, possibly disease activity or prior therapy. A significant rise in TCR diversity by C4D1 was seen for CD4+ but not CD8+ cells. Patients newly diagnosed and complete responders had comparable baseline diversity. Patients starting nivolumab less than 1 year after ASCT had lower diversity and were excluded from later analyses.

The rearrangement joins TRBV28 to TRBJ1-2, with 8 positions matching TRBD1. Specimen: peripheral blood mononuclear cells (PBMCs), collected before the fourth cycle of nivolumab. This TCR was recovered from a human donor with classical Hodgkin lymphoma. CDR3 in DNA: TGTGCCAGCAGTTCTTATGAGACAGGGGCTCGCTACACCTTC. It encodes CASSSYETGARYTF.